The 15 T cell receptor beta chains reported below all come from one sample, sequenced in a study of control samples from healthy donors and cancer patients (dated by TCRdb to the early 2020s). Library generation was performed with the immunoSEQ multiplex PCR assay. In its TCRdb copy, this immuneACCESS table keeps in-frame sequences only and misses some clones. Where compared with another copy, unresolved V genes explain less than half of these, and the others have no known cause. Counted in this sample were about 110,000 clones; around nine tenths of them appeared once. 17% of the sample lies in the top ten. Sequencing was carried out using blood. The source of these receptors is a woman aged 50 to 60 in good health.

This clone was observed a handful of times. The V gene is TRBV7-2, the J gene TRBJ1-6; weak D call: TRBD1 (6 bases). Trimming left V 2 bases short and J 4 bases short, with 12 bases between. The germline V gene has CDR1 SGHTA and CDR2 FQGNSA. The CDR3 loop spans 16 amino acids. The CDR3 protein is CASSLNRESYNSPLHF. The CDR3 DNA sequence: TGTGCCAGCAGCTTAAACAGGGAATCTTATAATTCACCCCTCCACTTT.

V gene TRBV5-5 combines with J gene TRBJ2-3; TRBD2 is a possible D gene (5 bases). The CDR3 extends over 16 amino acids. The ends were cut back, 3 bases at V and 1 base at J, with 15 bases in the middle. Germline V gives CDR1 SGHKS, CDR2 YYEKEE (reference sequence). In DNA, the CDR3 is TGTGCCAGCAGCTCCCGAGCCGGGGTCGGCACAGATACGCAGTATTTT. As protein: CASSSRAGVGTDTQYF.

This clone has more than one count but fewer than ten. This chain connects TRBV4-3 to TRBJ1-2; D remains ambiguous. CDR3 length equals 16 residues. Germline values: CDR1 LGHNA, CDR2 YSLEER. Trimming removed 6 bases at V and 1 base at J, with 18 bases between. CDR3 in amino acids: CASRPGSVGGNYGYTF. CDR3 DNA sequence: TGCGCCAGCAGGCCCGGTTCGGTGGGAGGTAACTATGGCTACACCTTC.

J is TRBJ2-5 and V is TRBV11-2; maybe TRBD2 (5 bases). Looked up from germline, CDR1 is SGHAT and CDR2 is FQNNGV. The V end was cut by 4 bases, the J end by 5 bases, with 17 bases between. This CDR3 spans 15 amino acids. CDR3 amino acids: CASSSRLDLGETQYF. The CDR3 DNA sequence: TGTGCCAGCAGCTCCCGCCTGGACTTAGGGGAGACCCAGTACTTC. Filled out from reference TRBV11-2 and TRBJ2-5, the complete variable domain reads EAGVAQSPRYKIIEKRQSVAFWCNPISGHATLYWYQQILGQGPKLLIQFQNNGVVDDSQLPKDRFSAERLKGVDSTLKIQPAKLEDSAVYLCASSSRLDLGETQYFGPGTRLLVL.

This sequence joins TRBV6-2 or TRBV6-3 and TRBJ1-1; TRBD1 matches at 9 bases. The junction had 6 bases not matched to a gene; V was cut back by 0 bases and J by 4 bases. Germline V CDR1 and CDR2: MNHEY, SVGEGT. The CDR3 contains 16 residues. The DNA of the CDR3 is TGTGCCAGCAGTTACTCGTGGGGACAGGGAAGCACTGAAGCTTTCTTT. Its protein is CASSYSWGQGSTEAFF.

CDR3 in amino acids: CASSFRLAENTGELFF. The CDR3 nucleotides read TGTGCCAGCAGCTTCAGACTAGCGGAGAACACCGGGGAGCTGTTTTTT. This chain joins TRBV7-3 and TRBJ2-2, with TRBD2 identical over 9 bases. The CDR3 sequence is 16 residues long. V dropped 3 bases and J dropped 1; count of bases not matched to a gene: 3. Germline V lookup: CDR1 SGHTA, CDR2 FQGTGA.

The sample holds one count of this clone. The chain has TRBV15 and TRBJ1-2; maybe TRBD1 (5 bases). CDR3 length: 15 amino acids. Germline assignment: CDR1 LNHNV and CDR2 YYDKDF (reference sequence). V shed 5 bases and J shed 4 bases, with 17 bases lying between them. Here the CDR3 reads CATSGTGPLGYGYTF. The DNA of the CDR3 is TGTGCCACCAGCGGAACGGGACCGCTCGGCTATGGCTACACCTTC.

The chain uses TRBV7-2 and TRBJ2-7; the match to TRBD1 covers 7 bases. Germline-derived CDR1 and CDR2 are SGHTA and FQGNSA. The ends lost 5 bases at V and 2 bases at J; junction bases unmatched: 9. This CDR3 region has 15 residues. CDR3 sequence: CASSPTVGGPYEQYV. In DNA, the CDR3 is TGTGCCAGCAGCCCGACCGTAGGGGGCCCCTACGAGCAGTACGTC.

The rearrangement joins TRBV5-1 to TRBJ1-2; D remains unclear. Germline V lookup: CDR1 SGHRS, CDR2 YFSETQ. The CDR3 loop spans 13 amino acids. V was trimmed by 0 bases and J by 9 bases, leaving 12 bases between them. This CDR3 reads CASSLVTEERYTF. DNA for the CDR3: TGCGCCAGCAGCTTGGTGACTGAGGAACGCTACACCTTC.

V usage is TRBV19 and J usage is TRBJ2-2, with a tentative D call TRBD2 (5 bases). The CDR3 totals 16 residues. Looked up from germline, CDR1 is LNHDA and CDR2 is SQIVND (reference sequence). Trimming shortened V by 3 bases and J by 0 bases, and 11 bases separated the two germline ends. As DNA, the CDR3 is TGTGCCAGTAGTATTAAAACGGGGACGAACACCGGGGAGCTGTTTTTT. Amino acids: CASSIKTGTNTGELFF.

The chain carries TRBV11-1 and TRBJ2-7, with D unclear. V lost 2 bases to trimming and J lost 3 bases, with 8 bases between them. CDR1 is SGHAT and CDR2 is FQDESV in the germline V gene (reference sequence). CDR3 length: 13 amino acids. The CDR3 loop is CASSLSSLYEQYV. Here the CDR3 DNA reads TGTGCCAGCAGCTTATCAAGCCTCTACGAGCAGTACGTC.

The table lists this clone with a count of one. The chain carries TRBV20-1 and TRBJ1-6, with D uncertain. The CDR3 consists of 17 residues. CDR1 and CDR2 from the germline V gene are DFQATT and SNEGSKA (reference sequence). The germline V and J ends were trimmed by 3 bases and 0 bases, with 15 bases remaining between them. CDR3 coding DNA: TGCAGTGCTAGTCGGCTGTCAGGTCTCTCCTATAATTCACCCCTCCACTTT. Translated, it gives CSASRLSGLSYNSPLHF.

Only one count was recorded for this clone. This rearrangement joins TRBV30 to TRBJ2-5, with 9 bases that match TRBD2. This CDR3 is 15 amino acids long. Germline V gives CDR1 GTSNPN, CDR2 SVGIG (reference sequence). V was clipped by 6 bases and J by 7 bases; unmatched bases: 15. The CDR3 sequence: CACSTLAGRAGTQYF. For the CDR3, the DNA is TGTGCCTGTTCAACTCTAGCGGGAAGAGCTGGGACCCAGTACTTC.

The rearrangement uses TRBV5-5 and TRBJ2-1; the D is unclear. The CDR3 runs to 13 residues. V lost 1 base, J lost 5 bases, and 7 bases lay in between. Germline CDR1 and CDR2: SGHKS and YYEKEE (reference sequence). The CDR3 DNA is TGTGCCAGCAGCTTGATGCCTGACAATGAGCAGTTCTTC. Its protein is CASSLMPDNEQFF.

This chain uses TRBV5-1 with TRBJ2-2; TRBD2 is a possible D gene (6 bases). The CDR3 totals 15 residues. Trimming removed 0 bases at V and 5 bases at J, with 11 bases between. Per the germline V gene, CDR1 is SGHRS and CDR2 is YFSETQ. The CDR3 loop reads CASSLGHRGTGELFF. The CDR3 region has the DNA TGCGCCAGCAGCTTGGGGCATCGGGGGACCGGGGAGCTGTTTTTT.